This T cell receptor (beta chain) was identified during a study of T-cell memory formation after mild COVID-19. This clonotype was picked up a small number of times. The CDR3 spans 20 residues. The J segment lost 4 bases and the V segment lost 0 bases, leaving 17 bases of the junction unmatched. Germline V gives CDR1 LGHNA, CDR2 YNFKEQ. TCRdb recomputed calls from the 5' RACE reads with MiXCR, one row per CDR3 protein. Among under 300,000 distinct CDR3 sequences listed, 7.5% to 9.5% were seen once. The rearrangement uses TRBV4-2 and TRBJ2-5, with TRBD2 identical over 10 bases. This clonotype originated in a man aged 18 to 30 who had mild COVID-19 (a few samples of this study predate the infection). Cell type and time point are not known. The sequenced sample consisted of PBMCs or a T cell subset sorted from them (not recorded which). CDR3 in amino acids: CASSQDKMLAGAPEGETQYF. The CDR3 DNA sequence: TGTGCCAGCAGCCAAGATAAGATGCTAGCGGGGGCCCCGGAAGGAGAGACCCAGTACTTC.